This T cell receptor (beta chain) stems from a study of response to subunit inactivated influenza vaccine (dated by TCRdb to 2016 to 2019). Describing the broader study: The study used deep quantitative T cell receptor repertoire profiling to track responses to a trivalent subunit inactivated influenza vaccine.

The CDR1 and CDR2 encoded by the germline V gene are SNHLY and FYNNEI. The CDR3 sequence holds 14 residues, the cysteine and phenylalanine included. The sequence is cut down to CDR3 DNA, 42 bases in frame from base 1. The junction shows trimming of 6 bases on V and 0 bases on J, plus 12 bases between the germline ends. This clonotype appeared a few times. Its antigen is still unknown. Per-base qualities were not stored, and no clone one base away is much larger. The library was generated by RT-PCR. This sample was sequenced with an Illumina HiSeq 2500. TCRdb trimmed public reads at Q25 via fastp, called clones via MiXCR and kept in-frame beta chains. One record per CDR3 amino acid sequence lists the most common genes and DNA. The sample records more than 600,000 distinct CDR3 sequences, 18% of which are singletons. Approximately 11% of the sample lies in the top ten. The investigation overall reported the following: The authors proposed that each seasonal influenza vaccination may bring in only a limited number of new T cells.

The source material was PBMCs from blood, sampled roughly 5 days after vaccination. This receptor was taken from a man in his forties or fifties who received an inactivated influenza vaccine. Donor details come from another sample of the same person, matched by shared clones. Recombination connected TRBV2 to TRBJ2-7; TRBD1 could be the D gene, as 6 bases match. The nucleotides are TGTGCCAGCAGGGACAGCTACAGCTCCTACGAGCAGTACTTC. It codes for CASRDSYSSYEQYF.